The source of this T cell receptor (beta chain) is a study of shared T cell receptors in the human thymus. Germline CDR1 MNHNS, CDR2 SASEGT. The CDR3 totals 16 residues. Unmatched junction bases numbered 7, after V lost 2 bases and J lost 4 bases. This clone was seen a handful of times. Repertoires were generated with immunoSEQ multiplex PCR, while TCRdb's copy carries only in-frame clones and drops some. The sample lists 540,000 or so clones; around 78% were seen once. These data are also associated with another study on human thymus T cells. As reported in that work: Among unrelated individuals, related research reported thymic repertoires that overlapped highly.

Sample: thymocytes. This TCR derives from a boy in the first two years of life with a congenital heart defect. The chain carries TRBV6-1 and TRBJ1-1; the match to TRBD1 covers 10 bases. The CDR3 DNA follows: TGTGCCAGCAGTGAACGGGGACAGGGGCATGGCACTGAAGCTTTCTTT. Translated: CASSERGQGHGTEAFF.